Listed below are T cell receptor beta chains from one sample, sequenced in a study of T cell responses to AZD1222 COVID-19 vaccine. Only in-frame clones appear in the TCRdb table, and some are missing; sequencing was by immunoSEQ multiplex PCR. The table records over 75,000 clones, roughly 87% of them present only once. The starting material was peripheral blood, obtained on day 0 of AZD1222 vaccination. Source of these receptors: an adult in good health. Both conserved end residues are part of each CDR3. The order of the fields is V gene, J gene, clone size, D gene, CDR3 protein, CDR3 DNA. A D gene is named only where the DNA matches it firmly. Size is stated for part of the rows, as once, few or many counts, or as a class when the clone is expanded.

TRBV7-8	TRBJ2-7	-	-	CASSLDRVSYEQYF	TGTGCCAGCAGCTTAGACAGGGTCTCCTACGAGCAGTACTTC
TRBV19	TRBJ2-2	-	TRBD2	CASSGDYLNTGELFF	TGTGCCAGTAGCGGGGACTACCTCAACACCGGGGAGCTGTTTTTT
TRBV2	TRBJ2-7	-	TRBD1	CASTRTGGSYEQYF	TGTGCCAGCACCCGGACAGGGGGCTCCTACGAGCAGTACTTC
TRBV11-2	TRBJ1-1	once	TRBD1	CASSSRDRGNTEAFF	TGTGCCAGCAGCTCCCGGGACAGGGGGAACACTGAAGCTTTCTTT
TRBV3-1/TRBV3-2	TRBJ2-5	-	-	CASSQDLVARETQYF	TGTGCCAGCAGCCAAGATCTAGTCGCGCGGGAGACCCAGTACTTC
TRBV29-1	TRBJ1-1	-	-	CSVARSLNTEAFF	TGCAGCGTTGCTAGGTCGTTGAACACTGAAGCTTTCTTT
TRBV5-8	TRBJ2-5	-	-	CATPPLYSWGQETQYF	TGTGCCACCCCCCCCCTCTATTCCTGGGGCCAAGAGACCCAGTACTTC
TRBV5-1	TRBJ2-3	-	TRBD1	CASSSGQGSLGTQYF	TGCGCCAGCAGCTCGGGACAGGGGTCCTTAGGTACGCAGTATTTT
TRBV10-2	TRBJ1-3	-	-	CASRAPSTGLTGNTIYF	TGCGCCAGCAGAGCCCCTTCTACAGGGTTGACTGGAAACACCATATATTTT
TRBV9	TRBJ2-1	-	TRBD2	CASSARPGGGYNEQFF	TGTGCCAGCAGCGCCCGCCCGGGGGGGGGTTACAATGAGCAGTTCTTC
TRBV7-9	TRBJ2-5	-	-	CASSFLEGQETQYF	TGTGCCAGCAGCTTTTTAGAGGGCCAAGAGACCCAGTACTTC
TRBV5-6	TRBJ2-2	-	-	CASSPRGRVNTGELFF	TGTGCCAGCAGCCCCCGGGGAAGAGTGAACACCGGGGAGCTGTTTTTT
TRBV9	TRBJ2-1	once	TRBD2	CASSVGSGGGYNEQFF	TGTGCCAGCAGCGTAGGTAGCGGGGGAGGTTACAATGAGCAGTTCTTC
TRBV2	TRBJ2-1	-	-	CASSSQGGSYNEQFF	TGTGCCAGCAGCAGCCAAGGGGGATCCTACAATGAGCAGTTCTTC
TRBV7-6	TRBJ1-4	-	-	CASSPMRATNEKLFF	TGTGCCAGCAGCCCCATGAGGGCAACTAATGAAAAACTGTTTTTT
TRBV4-3	TRBJ2-2	-	TRBD2	CASSQDTSGGTGGELFF	TGCGCCAGCAGCCAAGATACCAGCGGGGGGACGGGCGGGGAGCTGTTTTTT
TRBV7-9	TRBJ2-7	-	TRBD2	CASSLVSGRAYEQYF	TGTGCCAGCAGCTTAGTAAGCGGGAGGGCCTACGAGCAGTACTTC
TRBV7-8	TRBJ2-3	-	-	CASSSNRARTDTQYF	TGTGCCAGCAGTTCGAACCGGGCTCGCACAGATACGCAGTATTTT
TRBV6-1	TRBJ1-3	-	-	CASSERDSSGNTIYF	TGTGCCAGCAGTGAACGGGACTCCTCTGGAAACACCATATATTTT
TRBV30	TRBJ1-1	-	TRBD1	CAWSDPWTGNTEAFF	TGTGCCTGGAGTGACCCCTGGACAGGGAACACTGAAGCTTTCTTT
TRBV27	TRBJ1-5	-	TRBD1	CASSLTGGAGQPQHF	TGTGCCAGCAGTTTGACAGGGGGCGCAGGTCAGCCCCAGCATTTT
TRBV7-2	TRBJ2-2	few	-	CASSAQGFAGELFF	TGTGCCAGCAGCGCCCAAGGTTTCGCCGGGGAGCTGTTTTTT
TRBV12-5	TRBJ1-3	-	-	CASATAGNTIYF	TGTGCTAGTGCGACGGCTGGAAACACCATATATTTT
TRBV30	TRBJ1-2	-	-	CAWGANYGYTF	TGTGCCTGGGGAGCTAACTATGGCTACACCTTC
TRBV18	TRBJ1-1	-	TRBD1	CASSRGQLWGNTEAFF	TGTGCCAGCTCACGGGGACAGCTATGGGGGAACACTGAAGCTTTCTTT
TRBV3-1/TRBV3-2	TRBJ1-4	-	-	CASGDEKLFF	TGTGCCAGCGGGGATGAAAAACTGTTTTTT
TRBV23-1	TRBJ2-1	few	-	CGTWDRIYNEQFF	TGCGGGACTTGGGATAGGATCTACAATGAGCAGTTCTTC
TRBV7-8	TRBJ2-7	-	TRBD1	CASSLSPGQGEDEQYF	TGTGCCAGCAGCTTATCCCCGGGACAGGGGGAGGACGAGCAGTACTTC
TRBV2	TRBJ1-5	-	-	CASRAMSSPQHF	TGTGCCAGCAGGGCGATGAGTAGTCCCCAGCATTTT
TRBV27	TRBJ1-5	-	TRBD1	CASSARGRGNQPQHF	TGTGCCAGCAGTGCCAGGGGGCGGGGCAATCAGCCCCAGCATTTT
TRBV11-2	TRBJ2-1	-	TRBD2	CASSFRTSSGEQFF	TGTGCCAGCAGCTTCCGGACTAGCTCGGGTGAGCAGTTCTTC
TRBV19	TRBJ1-2	-	-	CASSTNYGYTF	TGTGCCAGTAGTACTAACTATGGCTACACCTTC
TRBV2	TRBJ2-5	-	TRBD2	CASSRGGRETQYF	TGTGCCAGCAGTAGGGGAGGGCGAGAGACCCAGTACTTC
TRBV10-3	TRBJ1-3	-	-	CAISELQGSGNTIYF	TGTGCCATCAGCGAACTACAGGGATCTGGAAACACCATATATTTT
TRBV2	TRBJ2-7	few	TRBD1	CASTETGGPYEQYF	TGTGCCAGCACAGAGACAGGGGGCCCCTACGAGCAGTACTTC
TRBV2	TRBJ1-1	-	-	CASRMRVDTEAFF	TGTGCCAGCAGGATGCGTGTGGATACTGAAGCTTTCTTT
TRBV24-1	TRBJ2-3	-	-	CATSDWGSGTDTQYF	TGTGCCACCAGTGATTGGGGTAGCGGCACAGATACGCAGTATTTT
TRBV30	TRBJ1-4	-	-	CAWSVPSWSEKLFF	TGTGCCTGGAGTGTCCCGAGTTGGAGTGAAAAACTGTTTTTT
TRBV7-6	TRBJ2-1	-	TRBD2	CASSSSGLYNEQFF	TGTGCCAGCAGCTCTAGCGGCCTCTACAATGAGCAGTTCTTC
TRBV7-2	TRBJ1-2	-	-	CAITETRGGVYGYTF	TGTGCCATCACTGAGACGAGGGGAGGAGTCTATGGCTACACCTTC
TRBV3-1/TRBV3-2	TRBJ2-3	-	TRBD2	CASSPGLAERDTQYF	TGTGCCAGCAGCCCAGGACTAGCGGAGAGAGATACGCAGTATTTT
TRBV9	TRBJ1-2	-	-	CASSAGGDYGYTF	TGTGCCAGCAGTGCGGGGGGGGACTATGGCTACACCTTC
TRBV10-2	TRBJ2-7	-	TRBD2	CASSVRLAGDEQYF	TGCGCCAGCAGTGTGCGACTAGCGGGAGACGAGCAGTACTTC
TRBV30	TRBJ2-1	-	-	CACTPKGYYNEQFF	TGTGCCTGCACTCCCAAGGGCTATTACAATGAGCAGTTCTTC
TRBV11-2	TRBJ2-1	-	TRBD2	CASSLGLAVTRGNEQFF	TGTGCCAGCAGCTTGGGACTAGCGGTTACACGGGGCAATGAGCAGTTCTTC
TRBV30	TRBJ2-3	-	TRBD2	CAWSPFPSGGSTDTQYF	TGTGCCTGGAGTCCCTTCCCTAGCGGGGGTTCCACAGATACGCAGTATTTT
TRBV19	TRBJ2-2	-	TRBD1	CASRAGQGIGTGELFF	TGTGCCAGTAGGGCGGGACAGGGGATTGGCACCGGGGAGCTGTTTTTT
TRBV6-5	TRBJ2-7	-	-	CASSYGARGYEQYF	TGTGCCAGCAGTTATGGTGCGCGGGGATACGAGCAGTACTTC
TRBV11-2	TRBJ2-7	-	TRBD1	CASSVDRGPSEEQYF	TGTGCCAGCAGCGTGGACAGGGGGCCGTCTGAGGAGCAGTACTTC
TRBV24-1	TRBJ2-7	-	-	CATSDFQPTYEQYF	TGTGCCACCAGTGATTTCCAGCCCACCTACGAGCAGTACTTC
TRBV6-2/TRBV6-3	TRBJ1-2	few	TRBD1	CASSKQGASLRGYGYTF	TGTGCCAGCAGCAAACAGGGGGCCTCGTTACGTGGCTATGGCTACACCTTC
TRBV20-1	TRBJ2-7	-	-	CSASQGRNEQYF	TGCAGTGCTAGTCAGGGGCGGAACGAGCAGTACTTC
TRBV5-1	TRBJ2-3	-	-	CASSFRDIYTDTQYF	TGCGCCAGCAGCTTTAGGGACATCTACACAGATACGCAGTATTTT
TRBV2	TRBJ2-3	-	-	CASIRVGTDTQYF	TGTGCCAGCATCCGGGTAGGCACAGATACGCAGTATTTT
TRBV6-6	TRBJ2-6	-	-	CASSWTAGNVLTF	TGTGCCAGCAGTTGGACGGCCGGAAACGTCCTGACTTTC
TRBV5-4	TRBJ1-4	-	TRBD1	CASSLGKQGAGGKLFF	TGTGCCAGCAGCTTGGGGAAACAGGGGGCAGGGGGAAAACTGTTTTTT
TRBV28	TRBJ2-7	-	-	CASSSSYEQYF	TGTGCCAGCAGTTCCTCCTACGAGCAGTACTTC